This T cell receptor beta chain was retrieved from a study of Graves' ophthalmopathy and Graves' hyperthyroidism. In this sample, this clonotype turned up many times. The antigen remains unidentified. Germline CDR1 is SGHNT and CDR2 is YENEEA. Trimming pared 6 bases from V and 7 bases from J, leaving 16 bases between. The CDR3 is 14 amino acids. General observations from the study: Detected in blood as well were most expanded thyroid clonotypes with frequency above 0.001.

Amplification targeted the TCR beta CDR3 regions, with RNA transcripts as the source material. Scientists carried out first-round RT-PCR using HTBI primers and then a second-round multiplex PCR. TCRdb re-called the multiplex PCR reads with MiXCR, one entry per CDR3 protein. This table has around 400,000 distinct CDR3 sequences, 21% appearing once. The chain carries TRBV11-3 and TRBJ2-1; D ambiguous. The source material was peripheral blood. The sequence derives from a woman aged 18-29 years with stable Graves' hyperthyroidism. CDR3 in DNA: TGTGCCAGCAGTCGTAACCGTTTAGGAAATGAGCAGTTCTTC. Protein product: CASSRNRLGNEQFF.